These 9 T cell receptor beta chains were sequenced from one sample in a study of shared clonotypes between healthy human individuals. Naive CD8 cells lacked CD45RO and underwent positive selection for CCR7, leaving out terminally differentiated effector memory CD45RA+ cells. Only in-frame clones appear in the TCRdb table, and some are missing; sequencing was by immunoSEQ multiplex PCR. The sample holds hundreds of thousands of clones, 95% to 98% seen once. Sequencing input: naive CD8+ T cells sorted from blood. The source of these receptors is a man aged 30 to 39 in good health.

The gene calls are TRBV7-9 and TRBJ2-5, with TRBD1 matching over 8 bases. The junction had 12 bases not matched to a gene; V was cut back by 5 bases and J by 1 base. The CDR3 length is 17 residues. Germline CDR1 reads SEHNR; CDR2 reads FQNEAQ (reference sequence). In DNA form, the CDR3 reads TGTGCCAGCAGCCCCGACAGGGGACAGGAAGGCCAAGAGACCCAGTACTTC. It translates to CASSPDRGQEGQETQYF.

The V and J genes are TRBV29-1 and TRBJ1-2; TRBD1 might be the D (6 bases). The length of the CDR3 is 12 residues. The V end was cut by 7 bases, the J end by 2 bases, with 11 bases between. CDR1 SQVTM and CDR2 ANQGSEA come from the germline V gene. CDR3 loop: CSAKDSNYGYTF. The CDR3 nucleotides read TGCAGCGCGAAGGACAGCAACTATGGCTACACCTTC.

The V and J genes are TRBV4-1 and TRBJ2-6; perhaps TRBD1 as D (6 bases). Trimming left V 5 bases short and J 0 bases short, with 11 bases between. Germline V gene data show CDR1 as MGHRA and CDR2 as YSYEKL. The CDR3 totals 16 residues. In DNA form, the CDR3 reads TGCGCCAGCAGCAGGACAGTTATCTCTGGGGCCAACGTCCTGACTTTC. It specifies CASSRTVISGANVLTF.

The V gene is TRBV27, the J gene TRBJ1-2; the D gene is possibly TRBD1 (5 bases). The CDR3 runs to 18 residues. In germline, CDR1 is MNHEY, CDR2 SMNVEV (reference sequence). V shed 3 bases and J shed 4 bases, with 24 bases lying between them. CDR3 protein: CASSFQLQRDGKGYGYTF. CDR3 coding DNA: TGTGCCAGCAGTTTCCAATTGCAGCGGGACGGGAAGGGCTATGGCTACACCTTC.

This clone was counted once. The V and J genes are TRBV28 and TRBJ2-1, with a tentative D call TRBD2 (6 bases). Germline V CDR1 and CDR2: MDHEN, SYDVKM. This CDR3 region has 16 residues. The germline V and J ends were trimmed by 6 bases and 6 bases, with 21 bases remaining between them. Here the CDR3 DNA reads TGTGCCAGCAGCCCCCGGGACTCCCTTAGGGCCAATGAGCAGTTCTTC. It translates to CASSPRDSLRANEQFF.

The gene calls are TRBV9 and TRBJ2-2, with TRBD2 matching 11 bases. Germline V gives CDR1 SGDLS, CDR2 YYNGEE. The CDR3 has 17 amino acids. V lost 3 bases to trimming and J lost 6 bases; unmatched junction nucleotides: 10. In DNA form, the CDR3 reads TGTGCCAGCAGCGGTCCGGGACTAGCGGCACCCGCCGGGGAGCTGTTTTTT. Protein: CASSGPGLAAPAGELFF.

This clone was seen once. DNA of the CDR3: TGTGCCAGCGACAGAGAAGAGACCCAGTACTTC. Protein product: CASDREETQYF. The rearrangement links TRBV7-9 to TRBJ2-5, with a weak D call TRBD1 (5 bases). V shed 8 bases and J shed 3 bases, with 7 bases lying between them. The CDR3 length is 11 residues. Per the germline V gene, CDR1 is SEHNR and CDR2 is FQNEAQ (reference sequence).

This clone was observed once. This chain joins TRBV27 and TRBJ2-7, with no clear D. Trimming pared 6 bases from V and 5 bases from J, leaving 17 bases between. The germline V gene has CDR1 MNHEY and CDR2 SMNVEV (reference sequence). The CDR3 runs 14 residues. The CDR3 loop is CASSFLGVGHEQYF. The CDR3 DNA reads as TGTGCCAGCAGCTTCCTAGGAGTGGGTCACGAGCAGTACTTC.

The chain employs TRBV29-1 and TRBJ1-1; tentatively, D is TRBD1 (6 bases). CDR3 length: 12 residues. The germline V and J ends were trimmed by 7 bases and 7 bases, with 16 bases remaining between them. Germline CDR1 SQVTM, CDR2 ANQGSEA. CDR3 DNA: TGCAGCGCACTACCACAGGGTGATGAAGCTTTCTTT. Its protein is CSALPQGDEAFF.